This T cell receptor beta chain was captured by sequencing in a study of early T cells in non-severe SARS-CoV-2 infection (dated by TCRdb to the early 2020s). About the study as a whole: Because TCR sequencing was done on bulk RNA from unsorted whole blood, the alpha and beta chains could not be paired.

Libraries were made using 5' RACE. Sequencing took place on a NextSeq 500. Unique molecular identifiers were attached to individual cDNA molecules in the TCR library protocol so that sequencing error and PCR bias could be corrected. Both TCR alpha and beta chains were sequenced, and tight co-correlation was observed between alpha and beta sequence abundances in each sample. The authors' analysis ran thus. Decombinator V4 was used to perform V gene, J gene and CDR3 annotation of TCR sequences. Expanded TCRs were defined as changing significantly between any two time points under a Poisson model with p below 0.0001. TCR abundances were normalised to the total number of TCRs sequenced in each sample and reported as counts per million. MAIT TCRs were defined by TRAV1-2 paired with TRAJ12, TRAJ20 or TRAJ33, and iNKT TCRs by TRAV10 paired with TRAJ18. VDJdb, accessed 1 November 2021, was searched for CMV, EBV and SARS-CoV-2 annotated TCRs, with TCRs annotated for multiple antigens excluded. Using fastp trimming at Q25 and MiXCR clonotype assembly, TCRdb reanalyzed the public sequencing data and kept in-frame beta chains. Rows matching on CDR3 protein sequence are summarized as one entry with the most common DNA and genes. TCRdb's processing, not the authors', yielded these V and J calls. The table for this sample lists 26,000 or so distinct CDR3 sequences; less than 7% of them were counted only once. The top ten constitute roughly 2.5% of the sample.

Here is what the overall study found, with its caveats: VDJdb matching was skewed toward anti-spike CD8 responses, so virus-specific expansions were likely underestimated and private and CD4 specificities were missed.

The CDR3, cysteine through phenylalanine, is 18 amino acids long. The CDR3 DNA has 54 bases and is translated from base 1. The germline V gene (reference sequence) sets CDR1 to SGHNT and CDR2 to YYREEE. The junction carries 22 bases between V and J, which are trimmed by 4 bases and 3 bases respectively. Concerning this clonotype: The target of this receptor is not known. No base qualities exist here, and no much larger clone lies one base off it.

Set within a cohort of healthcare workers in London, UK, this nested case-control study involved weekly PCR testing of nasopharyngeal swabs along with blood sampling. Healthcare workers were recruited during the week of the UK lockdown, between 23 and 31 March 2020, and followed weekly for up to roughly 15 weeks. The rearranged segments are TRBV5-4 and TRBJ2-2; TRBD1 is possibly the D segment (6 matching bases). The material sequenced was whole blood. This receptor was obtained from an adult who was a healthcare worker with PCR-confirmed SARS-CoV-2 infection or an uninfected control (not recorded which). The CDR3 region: CASSPIPLGAPDTGELFF. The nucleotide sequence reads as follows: TGTGCCAGCAGCCCGATTCCTTTGGGGGCGCCGGACACCGGGGAGCTGTTTTTT.